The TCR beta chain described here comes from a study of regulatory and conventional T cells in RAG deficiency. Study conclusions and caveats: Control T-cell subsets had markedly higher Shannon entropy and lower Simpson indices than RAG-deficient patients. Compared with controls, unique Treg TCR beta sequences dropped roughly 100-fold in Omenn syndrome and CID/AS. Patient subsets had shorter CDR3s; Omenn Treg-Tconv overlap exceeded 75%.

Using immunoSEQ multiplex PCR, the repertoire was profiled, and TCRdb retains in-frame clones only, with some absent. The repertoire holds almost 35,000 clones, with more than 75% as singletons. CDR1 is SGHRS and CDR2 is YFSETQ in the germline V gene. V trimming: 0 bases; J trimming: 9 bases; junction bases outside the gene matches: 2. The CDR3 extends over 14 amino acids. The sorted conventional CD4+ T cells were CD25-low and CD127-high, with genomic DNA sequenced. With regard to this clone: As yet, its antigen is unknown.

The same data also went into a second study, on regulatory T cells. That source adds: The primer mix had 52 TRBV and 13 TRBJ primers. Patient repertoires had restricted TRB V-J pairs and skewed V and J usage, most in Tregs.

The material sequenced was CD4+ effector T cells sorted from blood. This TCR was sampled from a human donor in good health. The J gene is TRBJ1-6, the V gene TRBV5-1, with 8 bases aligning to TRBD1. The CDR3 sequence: CASSLEGQGSPLHF. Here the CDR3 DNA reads TGCGCCAGCAGCTTGGAAGGACAGGGTTCACCCCTCCACTTT.